Below, 26 T cell receptor beta chains from the same sample are listed, as sequenced in a study of blood T cells in healthy people across ages. It was with a sample-barcoded 5' primer and a J-beta primer mix that a second PCR of roughly 7 to 12 cycles was run. TCRdb re-called the 5' RACE reads with MiXCR, one entry per CDR3 protein. This sample has over 750,000 distinct CDR3 sequences, with approximately 25% found just once. This same sample was also part of a study on T cells of mothers and their children.

Sequencing used blood. The receptors derive from a boy aged 5 to 17 in good health.

The gene calls are TRBV12-3 or TRBV12-4 and TRBJ2-5, with D maybe TRBD2 (5 bases). The DNA end is more similar to TRBJ2-7, so the J call may be wrong. The CDR3 contains 14 residues. The CDR3 loop reads CASSLLSTGYEQYF. The CDR3 region has the DNA TGTGCCAGCAGTTTACTCAGTACGGGGTACGAGCAGTACTTC.

This clonotype has at least ten counts. The V gene is TRBV5-6, the J gene TRBJ2-5; no clear D gene. Germline values: CDR1 SGHDT, CDR2 YYEEEE. CDR3 length: 13 amino acids. V lost 2 bases and J lost 0, with 5 bases in between. This CDR3 reads CASSLGNQETQYF. The CDR3, as DNA: TGTGCCAGCAGCTTAGGAAACCAAGAGACCCAGTACTTC.

In this sample, this clonotype turned up a few times. The rearrangement links TRBV7-3 to TRBJ2-1; D assignment may be TRBD1 or TRBD2 (6 bases each). Trimming left V 1 base short and J 5 bases short, with 9 bases between. This CDR3 region has 14 residues. The germline V gene encodes CDR1 SGHTA and CDR2 FQGTGA. The DNA of the CDR3 is TGTGCCAGCAGCTTAAGGGGGGCGCACAATGAGCAGTTCTTC. This gives the protein CASSLRGAHNEQFF. Looking up the rest from reference TRBV7-3 and TRBJ2-1 gives the full variable domain: GAGVSQTPSNKVTEKGKYVELRCDPISGHTALYWYRQSLGQGPEFLIYFQGTGAADDSGLPNDRFFAVRPEGSVSTLKIQRTERGDSAVYLCASSLRGAHNEQFFGPGTRLTVL.

This chain links TRBV4-3 with TRBJ1-4; perhaps TRBD1 as D (5 bases). The V and J ends lost 1 base and 7 bases respectively, with 19 bases between them. The germline V gene has CDR1 LGHNA and CDR2 YSLEER. CDR3 length: 17 amino acids. CDR3 nucleotide sequence: TGCGCCAGCAGCCAAGGTGCAGCCGGGGGGTATAGTGAAAAACTGTTTTTT. Protein: CASSQGAAGGYSEKLFF.

This clonotype came up a few times. V and J are TRBV19 and TRBJ1-1, with D unresolved. This CDR3 has 14 residues. Germline CDR1 reads LNHDA; CDR2 reads SQIVND (reference sequence). The V end lost 4 bases, the J end lost 2 bases, and 11 bases lay between the germline ends. CDR3 loop: CASSTPSVNTEAFF. CDR3 coding DNA: TGTGCCAGTAGTACCCCCTCAGTCAACACTGAAGCTTTCTTT. Full variable domain (rest looked up from reference TRBV19 and TRBJ1-1): DGGITQSPKYLFRKEGQNVTLSCEQNLNHDAMYWYRQDPGQGLRLIYYSQIVNDFQKGDIAEGYSVSREKKESFPLTVTSAQKNPTAFYLCASSTPSVNTEAFFGQGTRLTVV.

The chain links TRBV12-3 or TRBV12-4 to TRBJ1-5; TRBD1 agrees at 7 bases. The ends lost 0 bases at V and 2 bases at J; junction bases unmatched: 16. The CDR3 runs 20 residues. CDR3 DNA: TGTGCCAGCAGTTTAGCCCCCAAGACTTCGGACAGGAGGGGCAATCAGCCCCAGCATTTT. Its translation: CASSLAPKTSDRRGNQPQHF.

This clonotype was seen more than once but under ten times. The V and J genes are TRBV6-6 and TRBJ2-3; 11 bases align to TRBD1. The CDR3 runs to 16 residues. V shed 2 bases, J shed 5 bases, and the junction held 6 bases outside the gene matches. Germline CDR1 is MNHNY and CDR2 is SVGAGI (reference sequence). CDR3 amino acids: CASSYRPGQGGDTQYF. CDR3 nucleotide sequence: TGTGCCAGCAGTTACCGTCCGGGACAGGGGGGAGATACGCAGTATTTT.

This clonotype was seen a few times. V gene TRBV27 combines with J gene TRBJ2-5, with 13 bases that match TRBD2. The V and J ends lost 6 bases and 0 bases, in that order; junction bases with no gene match: 10. This CDR3 region has 18 residues. Germline V CDR1 and CDR2: MNHEY, SMNVEV (reference sequence). The CDR3 spells CASRETSGRPGYQETQYF. The CDR3 DNA reads as TGTGCCAGCAGGGAGACTAGCGGGAGGCCAGGGTACCAAGAGACCCAGTACTTC.

This clonotype turned up a few times. The chain uses TRBV29-1 and TRBJ2-7, with D possibly TRBD1 on 6 matching bases. CDR1 SQVTM and CDR2 ANQGSEA come from the germline V gene. This CDR3 has 13 amino acids. The V and J ends lost 7 bases and 5 bases respectively, with 18 bases between them. This CDR3 reads CSAAGGHSDEQYF. In DNA, the CDR3 is TGCAGCGCTGCTGGGGGCCACTCTGACGAGCAGTACTTC.

The chain joins TRBV12-3 or TRBV12-4 to TRBJ1-1, with D unresolved. Trimming removed 3 bases at V and 1 base at J, with 9 bases between. The CDR3 has 14 residues. CDR3 sequence: CASSFGSKNTEAFF. CDR3 in DNA: TGTGCCAGCAGTTTTGGGTCGAAGAACACTGAAGCTTTCTTT.

V usage is TRBV11-1 and J usage is TRBJ2-1; possible D gene TRBD2, 6 bases. CDR3 length: 14 residues. The germline gives CDR1 SGHAT, CDR2 FQDESV (reference sequence). Deletions cut 3 bases from V and 6 bases from J, with 12 bases between. The CDR3 bases are TGTGCCAGCAGCTTTGGCTGGGGAGGCAATGAGCAGTTCTTC. Protein product: CASSFGWGGNEQFF.

This clonotype was picked up a small number of times. This chain uses TRBV6-5 with TRBJ2-5, with D tentatively TRBD2 (6 bases). Matching the DNA end better, TRBJ2-7 makes the J call doubtful. The CDR3 is 15 amino acids. The germline gives CDR1 MNHEY, CDR2 SVGAGI. The CDR3 here is CASSIAEHLLHEQYF. The CDR3 DNA reads TGTGCCAGCAGTATAGCGGAGCATCTCCTCCACGAGCAGTACTTC.

The rearrangement uses TRBV20-1 and TRBJ1-1, with D perhaps matching TRBD1 (6 bases). V gave up 5 bases and J gave up 2 bases, with 18 bases separating them. The CDR3 is made up of 15 amino acids. CDR1 DFQATT and CDR2 SNEGSKA come from the germline V gene (reference sequence). The CDR3 sequence: CSAGRPGHTNTEAFF. The CDR3 DNA is TGCAGTGCTGGAAGACCGGGACACACAAACACTGAAGCTTTCTTT.

This clonotype has a count of ten or more. The chain carries TRBV5-1 and TRBJ2-5; tentative D call: TRBD2 (5 bases). The CDR3 spans 15 residues. V dropped 0 bases and J dropped 2 bases, with 11 bases sitting between them. Per germline, CDR1 SGHRS and CDR2 YFSETQ. This chain's CDR3 is CASSLEDSQQETQYF. The CDR3 DNA follows: TGCGCCAGCAGCTTGGAGGACTCTCAACAAGAGACCCAGTACTTC.

The chain combines TRBV3-1 with TRBJ2-7; D is possibly TRBD1 or TRBD2 (5 bases each). CDR1 is LGHDT and CDR2 is YNNKEL in the germline V gene (reference sequence). This CDR3 has 14 residues. V shed 2 bases and J shed 3 bases, with 11 bases lying between them. The CDR3 protein is CASSQRDVFYEQYF. CDR3 coding DNA: TGTGCCAGCAGCCAAAGGGACGTCTTCTACGAGCAGTACTTC.

The CDR3: CASITGTSGTLGETQYF. CDR3 nucleotides: TGTGCCAGCATCACCGGGACTAGCGGGACCCTGGGGGAGACCCAGTACTTC. V gene TRBV2 combines with J gene TRBJ2-5; 13 bases are a match to TRBD2. CDR3 size: 17 residues. V shed 7 bases and J 5 bases; nucleotides not matched to a gene: 13. The germline V gene encodes CDR1 SNHLY and CDR2 FYNNEI.

As for this clonotype: One end of the junction does not line up with germline, which may come from a read error. The genes are TRBV7-8 and TRBJ2-5; 7 bases fit TRBD1. CDR1 and CDR2 (germline): SGHVS, FQNEAQ. The CDR3 loop spans 9 amino acids. The CDR3 region has the DNA TGTGCCAGCGGGGGACAGAGGAACTTC. It encodes CASGGQRNF.

V gene TRBV20-1 combines with J gene TRBJ2-1, with 9 bases matching TRBD2. CDR3 length: 17 amino acids. The V gene's germline CDR1 is DFQATT and CDR2 SNEGSKA (reference sequence). V shed 0 bases and J 4 bases; nucleotides not matched to a gene: 10. The CDR3, as DNA: TGCAGTGCTAGAGACCCGGAGCGGGAGGCGGGGTACAATGAGCAGTTCTTC. It translates to CSARDPEREAGYNEQFF.

This clonotype was observed a handful of times. The chain uses TRBV2 and TRBJ2-5, with TRBD2 matching 7 bases. The germline CDR1 and CDR2 sequences are SNHLY and FYNNEI. This CDR3 spans 14 amino acids. The V segment lost 6 bases and the J segment 7 bases; nucleotides outside the gene matches: 11. The CDR3: CASRALGGGTTQYF. The CDR3 DNA sequence: TGTGCCAGCAGGGCGCTAGGCGGGGGAACGACCCAGTACTTC.

The chain employs TRBV5-1 and TRBJ2-7, with 8 bases lining up with TRBD2. The CDR3 runs 15 residues. After removal of 4 bases from V and 3 bases from J, the junction contained 9 bases not matched to a gene. Germline CDR1 SGHRS, CDR2 YFSETQ. CDR3 DNA: TGCGCCAGCAGCATAAAAGGCGGGGGGCTCTACGAGCAGTACTTC. It yields the protein CASSIKGGGLYEQYF.

This clonotype is a singleton in its sample. The chain couples TRBV24-1 to TRBJ2-5, with unresolved D. The J call may be mistaken, given a closer DNA end match to TRBJ2-1. The CDR3 runs to 12 residues. CDR1 KGHDR and CDR2 SFDVKD come from the germline V gene. In nucleotides, the CDR3 is TGTGCCACCAGTCAGAAGGAGTTTGAGCAGTTCTTC. Protein sequence: CATSQKEFEQFF.

The chain links TRBV7-2 to TRBJ1-5, with D tentatively TRBD1 (5 bases). The length of the CDR3 is 15 residues. Germline V gene data show CDR1 as SGHTA and CDR2 as FQGNSA. Trimming shortened V by 3 bases and J by 0 bases, and 9 bases separated the two germline ends. The CDR3 DNA sequence: TGTGCCAGCAGCTTGCGGGGGGGTAGCAATCAGCCCCAGCATTTT. It specifies CASSLRGGSNQPQHF.

The chain recombines TRBV7-8 with TRBJ2-7, with 13 bases lining up with TRBD2. CDR3 size: 14 residues. J lost 7 bases, V lost 5 bases, and 5 bases had no gene match. Germline CDR1 and CDR2: SGHVS and FQNEAQ. The chain's CDR3 is CASSLGLAGEEQYF. The CDR3 DNA reads as TGTGCCAGCAGCCTAGGACTAGCGGGGGAAGAGCAGTACTTC.

The genes are TRBV12-5 and TRBJ2-5; no clear D gene. The V end lost 2 bases, the J end lost 5 bases, and 9 bases lay between the germline ends. Germline V gene lookup returns CDR1 LGHNT and CDR2 FRNRAP. This CDR3 contains 13 residues. The CDR3 loop reads CASGLPPGETQYF. The CDR3 coding sequence is TGTGCTAGTGGTTTGCCTCCCGGGGAGACCCAGTACTTC.

The genes are TRBV5-1 and TRBJ1-3, with no clear D. The V end was cut by 2 bases, the J end by 0 bases, with 6 bases between. The CDR3 sequence is 14 residues long. Germline CDR1 SGHRS, CDR2 YFSETQ. CDR3 sequence (DNA): TGCGCCAGCAGCTTTTCGGGCTCTGGAAACACCATATATTTT. Its protein is CASSFSGSGNTIYF.

The chain recombines TRBV3-1 with TRBJ2-5; 9 bases line up with TRBD2. The V and J ends lost 6 bases and 5 bases, in that order; junction bases with no gene match: 16. Germline values: CDR1 LGHDT, CDR2 YNNKEL (reference sequence). There are 17 residues in the CDR3. The CDR3 sequence is CASSYSSSGIALETQYF. For the CDR3, the DNA is TGTGCCAGCAGTTATTCTTCTAGCGGGATCGCTTTGGAGACCCAGTACTTC.